This T cell receptor (beta chain) derives from a study of post-analysis software for immune sequencing data. About the research overall: There were relapsing-remitting, secondary progressive and progressive-relapsing multiple sclerosis among the disease courses included.

This CDR3 has 15 amino acids. Looked up from germline, CDR1 is LGHDT and CDR2 is YNNKEL (reference sequence). Between the trimmed V and J ends, which lost 3 bases and 4 bases, there was a span of 10 bases. Turning to this clonotype: Its specificity is not known.

The library was made from cDNA and included unique molecular identifiers. Roughly 450,000 cDNA molecules came from approximately 1 to 10 million T cells. TCRdb reprocessed the PCR reads with MiXCR, giving one entry per CDR3 protein. The sample lists hundreds of thousands of distinct CDR3 sequences, around 50% occurring once. General study points: By F measure, strong co-clustering occurred among samples prepared in the same batch. Included in a set of roughly five TRBV segments more frequent in patients than controls were TRBV5-6, TRBV5-1 and TRBV20-1.

The genes are TRBV3-1 and TRBJ2-6, with D perhaps given as TRBD1 or TRBD2 (5 bases each). The receptor was derived from a girl aged 10 to 17 with multiple sclerosis. The sample consisted of blood. The CDR3 nucleotides are TGTGCCAGCAGCCAGGGGACGGGCGGGGCCAACGTCCTGACTTTC. As protein: CASSQGTGGANVLTF.